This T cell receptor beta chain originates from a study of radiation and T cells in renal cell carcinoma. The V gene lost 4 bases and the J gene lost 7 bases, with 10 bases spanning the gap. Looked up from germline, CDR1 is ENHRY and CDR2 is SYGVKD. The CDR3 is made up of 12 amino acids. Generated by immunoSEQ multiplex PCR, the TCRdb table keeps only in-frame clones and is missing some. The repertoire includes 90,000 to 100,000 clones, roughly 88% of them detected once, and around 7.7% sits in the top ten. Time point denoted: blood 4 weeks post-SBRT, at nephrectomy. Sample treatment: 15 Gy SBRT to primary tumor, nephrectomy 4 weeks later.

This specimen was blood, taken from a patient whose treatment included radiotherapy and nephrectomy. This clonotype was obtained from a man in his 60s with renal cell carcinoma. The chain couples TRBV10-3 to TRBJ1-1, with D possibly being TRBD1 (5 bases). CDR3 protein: CAISGGENEAFF. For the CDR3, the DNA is TGTGCCATCAGTGGAGGGGAGAATGAAGCTTTCTTT.